The clone carrying this TCR beta chain was detected once. This entry is derived from a study of blood T cell repertoires in COVID-19. Per germline, CDR1 SGHNT and CDR2 YENEEA. V was trimmed by 5 bases and J by 4 bases, leaving 12 bases between them. The CDR3 length is 13 residues. The table came from immunoSEQ multiplex PCR; TCRdb's copy has only in-frame clones and leaves some out. Among 260,000 or so clones listed, about nine tenths were seen once. Living in about two dozen US areas, the participants were between roughly 18 and 89 years of age. This clonotype was obtained from a woman between 35 and 50 years old with acute COVID-19. J is TRBJ2-7 and V is TRBV11-3; tentative D call: TRBD2 (5 bases). Sample: PBMCs or T cells enriched from blood (not recorded which). This CDR3 is CASSVGGGYEQYV. The CDR3 bases are TGTGCCAGCAGCGTCGGAGGAGGATACGAGCAGTACGTC.